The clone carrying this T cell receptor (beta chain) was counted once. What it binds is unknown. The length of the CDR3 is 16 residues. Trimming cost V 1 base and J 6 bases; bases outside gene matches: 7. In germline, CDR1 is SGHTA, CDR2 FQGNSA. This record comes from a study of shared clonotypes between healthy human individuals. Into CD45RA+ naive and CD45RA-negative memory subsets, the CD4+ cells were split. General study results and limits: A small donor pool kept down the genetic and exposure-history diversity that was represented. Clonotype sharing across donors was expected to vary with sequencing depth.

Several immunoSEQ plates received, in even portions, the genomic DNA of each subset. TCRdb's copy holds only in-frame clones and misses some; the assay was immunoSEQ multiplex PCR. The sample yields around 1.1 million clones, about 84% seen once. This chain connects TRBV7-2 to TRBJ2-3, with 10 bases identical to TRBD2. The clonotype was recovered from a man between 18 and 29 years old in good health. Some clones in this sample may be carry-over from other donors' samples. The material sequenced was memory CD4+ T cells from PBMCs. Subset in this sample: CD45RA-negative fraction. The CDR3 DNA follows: TGTGCCAGCAGCTTAGGGCTAGCGGGAGTGGGCGATACGCAGTATTTT. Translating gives CASSLGLAGVGDTQYF. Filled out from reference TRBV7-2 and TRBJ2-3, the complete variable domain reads GAGVSQSPSNKVTEKGKDVELRCDPISGHTALYWYRQSLGQGLEFLIYFQGNSAPDKSGLPSDRFSAERTGGSVSTLTIQRTQQEDSAVYLCASSLGLAGVGDTQYFGPGTRLTVL.